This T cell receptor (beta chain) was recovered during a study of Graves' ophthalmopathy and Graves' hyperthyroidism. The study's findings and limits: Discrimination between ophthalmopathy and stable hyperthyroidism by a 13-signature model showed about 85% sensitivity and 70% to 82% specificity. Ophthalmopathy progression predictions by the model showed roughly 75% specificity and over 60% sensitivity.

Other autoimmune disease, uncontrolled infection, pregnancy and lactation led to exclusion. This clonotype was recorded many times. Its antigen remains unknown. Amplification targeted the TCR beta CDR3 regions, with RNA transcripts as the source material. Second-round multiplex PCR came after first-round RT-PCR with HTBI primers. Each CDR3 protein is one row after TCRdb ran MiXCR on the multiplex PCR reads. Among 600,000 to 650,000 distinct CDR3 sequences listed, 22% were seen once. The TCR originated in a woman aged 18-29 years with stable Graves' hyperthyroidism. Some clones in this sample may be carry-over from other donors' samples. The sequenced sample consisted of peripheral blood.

The CDR3 region is CATSENNYGYTF. The CDR3 bases are TGTGCCACCAGTGAGAATAACTATGGCTACACCTTC. The gene calls are TRBV24-1 and TRBJ1-2; no reliable D call. There are 12 residues in the CDR3. Germline CDR1 KGHDR, CDR2 SFDVKD. V was cut by 4 bases and J by 1 base, with 3 bases left in between.